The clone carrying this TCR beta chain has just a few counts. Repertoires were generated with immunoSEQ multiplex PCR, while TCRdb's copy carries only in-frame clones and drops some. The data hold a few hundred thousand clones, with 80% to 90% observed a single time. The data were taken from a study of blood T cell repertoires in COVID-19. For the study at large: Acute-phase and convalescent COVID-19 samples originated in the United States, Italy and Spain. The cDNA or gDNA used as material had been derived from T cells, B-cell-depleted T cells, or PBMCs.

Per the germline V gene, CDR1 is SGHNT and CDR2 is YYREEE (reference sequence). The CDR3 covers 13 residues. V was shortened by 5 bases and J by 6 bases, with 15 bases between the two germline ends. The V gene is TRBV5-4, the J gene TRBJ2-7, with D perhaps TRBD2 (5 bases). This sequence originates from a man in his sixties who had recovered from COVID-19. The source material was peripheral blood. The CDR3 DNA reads TGTGCCAGCAGGGGCGAGGGTCTCGGCGAGCAGTACTTC. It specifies CASRGEGLGEQYF.